One and the same sample provided the 3 T cell receptor beta chains below, sequenced in a study of CD8+ T cells in alopecia areata. Treatment defined: oral pan-JAK inhibitor, 5-10 mg twice daily. Investigators isolated RNA and reverse transcribed it into cDNA to act as the sequencing template. The repertoire was sequenced with immunoSEQ multiplex PCR; TCRdb's copy has only in-frame clones and lacks some. The data show 110,000 or so clones, with less than 60% seen just once and about 3.7% held by the top ten. The starting material was CD4+ T cells sorted from blood, obtained at week 24, from a patient treated with tofacitinib. The origin of the receptors is a human donor with alopecia areata.

The chain uses TRBV5-4 and TRBJ2-7; TRBD2 aligns across 9 bases. This CDR3 comprises 16 residues. V was clipped by 2 bases and J by 4 bases; unmatched bases: 10. Germline V gives CDR1 SGHNT, CDR2 YYREEE (reference sequence). The DNA of the CDR3 is TGTGCCAGCAGCTTTACCATAGCGGGGGAGCAATACGAGCAGTACTTC. Protein product: CASSFTIAGEQYEQYF.

This clone was counted between two and nine times. The chain joins TRBV7-9 to TRBJ2-7, with TRBD1 as a possible D gene (6 bases). CDR1 is SEHNR and CDR2 is FQNEAQ in the germline V gene (reference sequence). This CDR3 is built from 15 residues. Trimming left V 2 bases short and J 2 bases short, with 13 bases between. As DNA, the CDR3 is TGTGCCAGCAGCTTACGTACAGGGTTGCCCTACGAGCAGTACTTC. Protein: CASSLRTGLPYEQYF. Combining the CDR3 with reference TRBV7-9 and TRBJ2-7 gives the whole variable domain DTGVSQNPRHKITKRGQNVTFRCDPISEHNRLYWYRQTLGQGPEFLTYFQNEAQLEKSRLLSDRFSAERPKGSFSTLEIQRTEQGDSAMYLCASSLRTGLPYEQYFGPGTRLTVT.

In its sample, this clone was seen a few times. This sequence joins TRBV25-1 and TRBJ2-5; 8 nucleotides line up with TRBD2. Germline CDR1 MGHDK, CDR2 SYGVNS. This CDR3 region has 16 residues. Trimming cost V 3 bases and J 5 bases; bases outside gene matches: 11. The CDR3 nucleotides are TGTGCCAGCAGTGACCCCCCAGGCGGGGGGCTTGAGACCCAGTACTTC. The encoded protein is CASSDPPGGGLETQYF.